This TCR beta chain comes out of a study of a mutant IDH1 vaccine in newly diagnosed glioma. Study summary: A 62.5% male, approximately 38% female split and a mean age of roughly 37 years characterized treated patients.

In regard to this clone: Its target is not known.

Time point: baseline, week 1 (first vaccination visit). Treatment noted: pre-vaccination baseline after standard-of-care therapy. Study results and limitations: Apparently, pseudoprogression bore no relation to changes among the top peripheral T cell clonotypes.

The CDR3 is 12 residues long. V dropped 0 bases and J dropped 5 bases, with 4 bases sitting between them. CDR1 and CDR2 from the germline V gene are SNHLY and FYNNEI. Some clones are missing from TCRdb's copy, which holds only in-frame ones; the method was immunoSEQ multiplex PCR. The table has 20,000 to 25,000 clones, 80% to 95% seen once; the top ten hold over 9%. This sequence was found in a man aged 25-45 years with glioma. Material: PBMCs, obtained from a glioma patient treated with radiotherapy, temozolomide or both. The J gene is TRBJ1-2, the V gene TRBV2; D is uncertain. CDR3 in amino acids: CASSEALYGYTF. In DNA, the CDR3 is TGTGCCAGCAGTGAAGCGCTTTATGGCTACACCTTC.